The 6 T cell receptor beta chains reported below all come from one sample, sequenced in a study of blood T cells in healthy people across ages. The authors ran a second PCR of 7 to 11 cycles using a sample-barcoded 5' primer and a J-beta primer mix. TCRdb fed the 5' RACE reads into MiXCR, producing one record per CDR3 protein. The sample carries 710,000 or so distinct CDR3 sequences, about 32% recorded once. The specimen sequenced was blood. Receptors were obtained from a woman older than 75 in good health.

This clonotype was observed many times. The chain is built from TRBV7-2 and TRBJ2-1; D is unresolved. CDR1 SGHTA and CDR2 FQGNSA come from the germline V gene. The V and J ends lost 5 bases and 3 bases respectively, with 11 bases between them. The CDR3 spans 14 residues. CDR3 protein: CASSISVHYNEQFF. The CDR3, as DNA: TGTGCCAGCAGCATCAGTGTTCACTACAATGAGCAGTTCTTC.

The genes are TRBV9 and TRBJ2-3; the match to TRBD1 covers 9 bases. J lost 3 bases, V lost 0 bases, and 5 bases had no gene match. CDR3 length: 16 residues. CDR1 and CDR2 from the germline V gene are SGDLS and YYNGEE. This CDR3 is CASSVGGGQGTDTQYF. CDR3 coding DNA: TGTGCCAGCAGCGTAGGCGGGGGACAGGGTACAGATACGCAGTATTTT.

This clonotype was observed at least ten times. The V and J genes are TRBV4-2 and TRBJ2-3; 11 bases agree with TRBD2. There are 21 residues in the CDR3. Germline V CDR1 and CDR2: LGHNA, YNFKEQ. With 0 bases clipped from V and 0 bases from J, the junction kept 14 bases outside the gene matches. As DNA, the CDR3 is TGTGCCAGCAGCCAAGATGGAACTAGCGGGGGAGTAGGAGCTAGCACAGATACGCAGTATTTT. It yields the protein CASSQDGTSGGVGASTDTQYF.

J is TRBJ1-5 and V is TRBV20-1; TRBD1 aligns across 7 bases. V lost 2 bases and J lost 11; bases outside the gene matches: 9. This CDR3 comprises 13 residues. Per the germline V gene, CDR1 is DFQATT and CDR2 is SNEGSKA (reference sequence). The CDR3 loop is CSARSSDRAAQHF. CDR3 in DNA: TGCAGTGCTAGATCCTCAGACAGGGCGGCCCAGCATTTT.

There are many counts of this clonotype. The chain employs TRBV20-1 and TRBJ2-4; perhaps TRBD1 as D (6 bases). The CDR3 covers 16 residues. Looked up from germline, CDR1 is DFQATT and CDR2 is SNEGSKA (reference sequence). V was pared by 6 bases and J by 0 bases, with 18 bases between. The CDR3 nucleotides read TGCAGTGCGGGACAAGGAGACGTACTAGCCAAAAACATTCAGTACTTC. Translation: CSAGQGDVLAKNIQYF.

This clonotype came up once. The chain uses TRBV5-4 and TRBJ2-1, with D tentatively TRBD1 (5 bases). Trimming shortened V by 4 bases and J by 5 bases, and 13 bases separated the two germline ends. CDR1 and CDR2 (germline): SGHNT, YYREEE (reference sequence). The CDR3 consists of 14 residues. The CDR3 sequence: CASSLSTGDNEQFF. In DNA, the CDR3 is TGTGCCAGCAGCCTTTCTACAGGAGACAATGAGCAGTTCTTC.